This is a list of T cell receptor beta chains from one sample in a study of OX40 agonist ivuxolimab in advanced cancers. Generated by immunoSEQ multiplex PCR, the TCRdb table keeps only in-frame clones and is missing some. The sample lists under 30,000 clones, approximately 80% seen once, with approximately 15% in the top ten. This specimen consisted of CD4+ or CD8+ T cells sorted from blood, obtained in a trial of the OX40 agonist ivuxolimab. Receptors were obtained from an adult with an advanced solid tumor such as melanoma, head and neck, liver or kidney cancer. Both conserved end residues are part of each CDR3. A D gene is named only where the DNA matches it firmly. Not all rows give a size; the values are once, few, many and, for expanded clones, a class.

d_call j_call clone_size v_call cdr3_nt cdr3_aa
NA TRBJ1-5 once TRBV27 TGTGCCAGCAGTCACACCAGGAAGGGGAGATATAGCAATCAGCCCCAGCATTTT CASSHTRKGRYSNQPQHF
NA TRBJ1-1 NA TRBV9 TGTGCCAGCAGCGTGGCAGCCAGTATGAACACTGAAGCTTTCTTT CASSVAASMNTEAFF
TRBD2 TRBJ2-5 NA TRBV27 TGTGCCAGCAGACCCTCCGGCGGGAGTATCCAAGAGACCCAGTACTTC CASRPSGGSIQETQYF
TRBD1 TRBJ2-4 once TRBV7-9 TGTGCCAGCAGCTTGGGACAGGGCATTCAGTACTTC CASSLGQGIQYF
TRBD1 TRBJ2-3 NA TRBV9 TGTGCCAGCAGCGCGGCAGGGGGCGCAGATACGCAGTATTTT CASSAAGGADTQYF
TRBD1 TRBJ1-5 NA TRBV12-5 TGTGCTAGTGGTCCCAGGACAGGGGTTGAGAGAGGTCAGCCCCAGCATTTT CASGPRTGVERGQPQHF
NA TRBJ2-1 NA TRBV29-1 TGCAGCGTTGGGAAGTCAAGGGGTGAGCAGTTCTTC CSVGKSRGEQFF
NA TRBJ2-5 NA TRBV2 TGTGCCAGCAGTGAAGTTCTTCCGGCAGGGCAAGAGACCCAGTACTTC CASSEVLPAGQETQYF
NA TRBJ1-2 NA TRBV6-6 TGTGCCAGCAGTTACTTCGGGGACATCTATGGCTACACCTTC CASSYFGDIYGYTF
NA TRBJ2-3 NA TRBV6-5 TGTGCCAGCAGTTACTCGAGGCTAGAAATGTATTTT CASSYSRLEMYF
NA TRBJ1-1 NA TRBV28 TGTGCCAGCAAGGGGGGGAGAACCGCTGAAGCTTTCTTT CASKGGRTAEAFF
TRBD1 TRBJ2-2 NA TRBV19 TGTGCCAGTAGTCCGGGGACAGCCACCGGGGAGCTGTTTTTT CASSPGTATGELFF
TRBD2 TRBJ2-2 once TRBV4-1 TGCGCCAGCAAGGGAGCGGGGCTCGGGGAGCTGTTTTTT CASKGAGLGELFF
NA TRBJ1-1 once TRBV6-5 TGTGCCAGCAGCCGGGGGCGGACTGAAGCTTTCTTT CASSRGRTEAFF
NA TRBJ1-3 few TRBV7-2 TGTGCCAGCAGCCGTCTACAGGGAAACACCATATATTTT CASSRLQGNTIYF
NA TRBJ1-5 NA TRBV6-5 TGTGCCAGCAGTAAATGGGCCGGTCAGCCCCAGCATTTT CASSKWAGQPQHF
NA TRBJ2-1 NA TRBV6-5 TGTGCCAGCAGTCTACAGGGTGATGAGCAGTTCTTC CASSLQGDEQFF
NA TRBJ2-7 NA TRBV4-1 TGCGCCAGCAGTCACCCAGGGACCTACGAGCAGTACTTC CASSHPGTYEQYF
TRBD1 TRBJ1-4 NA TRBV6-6 TGTGCCAGCAGTGTATGGGACAGGGAAAATGAAAAACTGTTTTTT CASSVWDRENEKLFF
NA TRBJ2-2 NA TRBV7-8 TGTGCCAGCAGCTTATTTTCTTCCCCGGGGGTCAACACCGGGGAGCTGTTTTTT CASSLFSSPGVNTGELFF
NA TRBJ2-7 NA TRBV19 TGTGCCAGTAGTATAGCTCTGGAGGGCATGAACGGGCAGTACTTC CASSIALEGMNGQYF
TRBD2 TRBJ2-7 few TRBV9 TGTGCCAGCAGCCCAGGACTAGCGGGGGTCGTCGACTACGAGCAGTACTTC CASSPGLAGVVDYEQYF
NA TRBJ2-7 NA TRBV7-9 TGTGCCAGCAGCCCAGCGACCAGTGGTGGCGACGAGCAGTACTTC CASSPATSGGDEQYF
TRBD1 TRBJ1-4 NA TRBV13 TGTGCCAGCAGCACCGGACAGGGGGCTTCAACTAATGAAAAACTGTTTTTT CASSTGQGASTNEKLFF
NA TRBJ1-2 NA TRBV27 TGTGCCAGCAGTTTAGAGCCCGGGGGAGGGGGCTACACCTTC CASSLEPGGGGYTF
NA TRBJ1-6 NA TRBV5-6 TGTGCCAGCAGCCCGGGAGGAGGGTCACCCCTCCACTTT CASSPGGGSPLHF
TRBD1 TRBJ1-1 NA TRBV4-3 TGCGCCAGCAGCCAATTATCTATGGACAGGGGGAACACTGAAGCTTTCTTT CASSQLSMDRGNTEAFF
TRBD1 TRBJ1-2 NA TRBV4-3 TGCGCCAGCAGCCTTAAGAGGACAGGGGCGGTCTATGGCTACACCTTC CASSLKRTGAVYGYTF
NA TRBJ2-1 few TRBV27 TGTGCCAGCAGTCTAGGAAGAGAGCAGTTCTTC CASSLGREQFF
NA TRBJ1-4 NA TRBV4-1 TGCGCCAGCGGAGGGTTTTCTGAAAAACTGTTTTTT CASGGFSEKLFF
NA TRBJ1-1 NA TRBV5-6 TGTGCCAGCAGCTTGTCAGGGGATTACACTGAAGCTTTCTTT CASSLSGDYTEAFF
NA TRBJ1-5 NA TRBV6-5 TGTGCCAGCAGTTACTTAGTTGGCGCTAATCAGCCCCAGCATTTT CASSYLVGANQPQHF
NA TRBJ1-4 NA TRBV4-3 TGCGCCAGCAGCCAAGAATCCGACGGGGAGGGCGCAAATGAAAAACTGTTTTTT CASSQESDGEGANEKLFF
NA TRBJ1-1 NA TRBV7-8 TGTGCCAGCAGCTCAGCCGGCCCTGAAGCTTTCTTT CASSSAGPEAFF
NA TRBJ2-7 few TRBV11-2 TGTGCCAGCAGCTTACGGGACACCCACTACGAGCAGTACTTC CASSLRDTHYEQYF
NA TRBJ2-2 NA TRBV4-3 TGCGCCAGCAGCCAAGCGCCGGTCGGGGAGCTGTTTTTT CASSQAPVGELFF
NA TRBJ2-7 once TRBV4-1 TGCGCCACCAGAAGGAGGGAAAGCTCCTACGAGCAGTACTTC CATRRRESSYEQYF
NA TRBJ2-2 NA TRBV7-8 TGTGCCAGCAGCCGTACCCCGGCCGGGGAGCTGTTTTTT CASSRTPAGELFF
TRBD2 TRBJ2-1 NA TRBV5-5 TGTGCCAGCACCGACCCTAGCGGGGGGGATGGTAGGAATGAGCAGTTCTTC CASTDPSGGDGRNEQFF
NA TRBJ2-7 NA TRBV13 TGTGCCAGCAGCTCTGGCTACGAGCAGTACTTC CASSSGYEQYF
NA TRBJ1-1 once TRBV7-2 TGTGCCAGCAGCTTTCACGGGGGCCCTACCCCTGAAGCTTTCTTT CASSFHGGPTPEAFF
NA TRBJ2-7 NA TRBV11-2 TGTGCCAGCAGCTTGGAGACAGGTTACGAGCAGTACTTC CASSLETGYEQYF
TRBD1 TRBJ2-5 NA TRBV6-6 TGTGCCAGCAGCGAAGGACAGGGGATCGAAGAGACCCAGTACTTC CASSEGQGIEETQYF
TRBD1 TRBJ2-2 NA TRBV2 TGTGCCAGCAGTCAAGGACAGGCGAGCGCCGGGGAGCTGTTTTTT CASSQGQASAGELFF
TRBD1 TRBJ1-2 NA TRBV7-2 TGTGCCAGCAGCTTAGCTTTGGACAGGCAGGAGGTTGGGTATGGCTACACCTTC CASSLALDRQEVGYGYTF
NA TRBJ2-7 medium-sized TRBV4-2 TGTGCCAGCAGCCAAGGGGGGGCCGAGCAGTACTTC CASSQGGAEQYF
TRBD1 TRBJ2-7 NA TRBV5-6 TGTGCCAGCATCACGACAGGGGACGAGCAGTACTTC CASITTGDEQYF
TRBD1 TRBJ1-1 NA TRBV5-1 TGCGCCAGCAGCCGAGAAAAATGGGACAGAAGAAACACTGAAGCTTTCTTT CASSREKWDRRNTEAFF
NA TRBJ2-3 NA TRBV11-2 TGTGCCAGCAGCTTAGTCCCGACCAGGGGGGCAGATACGCAGTATTTT CASSLVPTRGADTQYF
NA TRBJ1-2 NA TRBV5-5 TGTGCCAGCAGCTTGGACTACCTAGGGGATTCCTATGGCTACACCTTC CASSLDYLGDSYGYTF
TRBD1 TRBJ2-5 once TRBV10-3 TGTGCCATCAGTGAGGTACAGGGGGCCGGAGAGACCCAGTACTTC CAISEVQGAGETQYF
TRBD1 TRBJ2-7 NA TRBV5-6 TGTGCCAGCAGCCGCTTGCCTTCCCTCGGTACAGGGGGCCACGAGCAGTACTTC CASSRLPSLGTGGHEQYF
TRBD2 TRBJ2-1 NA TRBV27 TGTGCCAGCACCCACGGGGTAGCGGGGACCTACAATGAGCAGTTCTTC CASTHGVAGTYNEQFF
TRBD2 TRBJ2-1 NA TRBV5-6 TGTGCCAGCAGCTTGTTTAGCGGGGGGGCCTCGGATGAGCAGTTCTTC CASSLFSGGASDEQFF
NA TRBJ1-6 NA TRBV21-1 TGTGCCAGCAGCAAACTGCAGAGCTATAATTCACCCCTCCACTTT CASSKLQSYNSPLHF
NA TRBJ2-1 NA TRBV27 TGTGCCATCTCTCGGGGACTCAATGAGCAGTTCTTC CAISRGLNEQFF
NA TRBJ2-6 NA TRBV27 TGTGCCAGCAGTTTATCGGTTGGCTCTGGGGCCAACGTCCTGACTTTC CASSLSVGSGANVLTF
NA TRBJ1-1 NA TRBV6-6 TGTGCCAGCCGACCGGGAGGGAACACTGAAGCTTTCTTT CASRPGGNTEAFF
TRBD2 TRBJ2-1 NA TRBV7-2 TGTGCCAGCAGCTTAGGTACTAGCGGGGGGCCTCACAATGAGCAGTTCTTC CASSLGTSGGPHNEQFF